This record looks at one TCR beta chain sequence and its context. This record comes from a study of blood T cell repertoires in COVID-19. Study context: Collection of acute and convalescent COVID-19 samples took place in the United States, Italy and Spain. Nucleic acid was either cDNA or gDNA, and it came from T cells, B-cell-depleted T cells, or PBMCs.

In the original analysis: Estimated nucleated cell counts came from reference gene primer amplification. Assay used: immunoSEQ multiplex PCR; TCRdb lists only in-frame clones, some missing. V and J calls and clone size are given by that table; D and trimming were obtained from the DNA. Of about 210,000 clones listed, around 90% are singletons. V was shortened by 3 bases and J by 4 bases, with 15 bases between the two germline ends. CDR3 length: 14 residues. Germline V lookup: CDR1 DFQATT, CDR2 SNEGSKA (reference sequence). The gene calls are TRBV20-1 and TRBJ1-1; D ambiguous. The clonotype was recovered from a man between 18 and 35 years old with active or convalescent COVID-19. What was sequenced was peripheral blood. CDR3 bases: TGCAGTGCTAGTAGGCCCCCAAGGAGCACTGAAGCTTTCTTT. Its protein is CSASRPPRSTEAFF.